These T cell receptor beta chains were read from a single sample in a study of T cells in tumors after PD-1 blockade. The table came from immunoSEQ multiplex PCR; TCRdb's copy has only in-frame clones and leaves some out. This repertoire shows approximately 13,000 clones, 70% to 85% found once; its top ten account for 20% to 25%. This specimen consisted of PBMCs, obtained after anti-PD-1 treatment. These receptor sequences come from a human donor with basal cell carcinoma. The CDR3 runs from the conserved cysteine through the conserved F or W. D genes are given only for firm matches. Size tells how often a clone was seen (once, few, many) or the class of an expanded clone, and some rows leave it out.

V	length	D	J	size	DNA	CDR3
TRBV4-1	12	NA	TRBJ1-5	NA	TGCGCCAGCAGCCAAGGTGATCAGCCCCAGCATTTT	CASSQGDQPQHF
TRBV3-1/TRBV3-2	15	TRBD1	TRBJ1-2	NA	TGTGCCAGCAGCCAAAGGGACAGCGCGCGCTATGGCTACACCTTC	CASSQRDSARYGYTF
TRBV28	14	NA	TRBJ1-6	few	TGTGCCAGCAGTGGAAGCTCCTATAATTCACCCCTCCACTTT	CASSGSSYNSPLHF
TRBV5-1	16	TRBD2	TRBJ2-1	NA	TGCGCCAGCAGCTTGGTTGGGACTAGCGGGAACAATGAGCAGTTCTTC	CASSLVGTSGNNEQFF
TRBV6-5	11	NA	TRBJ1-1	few	TGTGCCAGCAGTTACTCGCGTGAAGCTTTCTTT	CASSYSREAFF
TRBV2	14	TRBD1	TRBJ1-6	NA	TGTGCCAGCAAGGGGGCTTCCTATAATTCACCCCTCCACTTT	CASKGASYNSPLHF
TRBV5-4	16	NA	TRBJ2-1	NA	TGTGCCAGCAGCTTGGCGGGGATGGAGGTCTACAATGAGCAGTTCTTC	CASSLAGMEVYNEQFF
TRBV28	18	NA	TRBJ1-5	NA	TGTGCCAGCAGTGGAGCGGGGCTGTACTCTAATAGGAATCAGCCCCAGCATTTT	CASSGAGLYSNRNQPQHF
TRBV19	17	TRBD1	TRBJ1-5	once	TGTGCCAGTAGTATATCAAGGGACAGGCGGGCCTATCAGCCCCAGCATTTT	CASSISRDRRAYQPQHF
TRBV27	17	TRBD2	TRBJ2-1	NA	TGTGCCAGCAGTCATGGACTAGCGGGAGTCTCCTACAATGAGCAGTTCTTC	CASSHGLAGVSYNEQFF
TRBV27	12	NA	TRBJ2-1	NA	TGTGCCAGCAGCAATTTAGGAGACGAGCAGTTCTTC	CASSNLGDEQFF
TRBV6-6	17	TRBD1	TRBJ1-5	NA	TGTGCCAGCAGTCTCAACCTTGGACAGGGCGGCAATCAGCCCCAGCATTTT	CASSLNLGQGGNQPQHF
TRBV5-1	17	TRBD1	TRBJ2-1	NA	TGCGCCAGTCCCGACAGGGGGATCCTACTCTCCTACAATGAGCAGTTCTTC	CASPDRGILLSYNEQFF
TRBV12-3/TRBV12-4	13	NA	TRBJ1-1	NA	TGTGCCAGCAGTTTACTAGAGGGGACTGAAGCTTTCTTT	CASSLLEGTEAFF
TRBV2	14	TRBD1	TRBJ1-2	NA	TGTGCCAGCAGCCCGGGACAGGGGAACTATGGCTACACCTTC	CASSPGQGNYGYTF
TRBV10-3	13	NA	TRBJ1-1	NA	TGTGCCACCGCCGCAGGGTTGAACACTGAAGCTTTCTTT	CATAAGLNTEAFF
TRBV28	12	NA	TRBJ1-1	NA	TGTGCCAGCAAACTGGACAGCCTTAAAGCTTTCTTT	CASKLDSLKAFF
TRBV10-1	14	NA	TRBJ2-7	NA	TGCGCCAGCAGTCGGCAGGGGAGCTCCTACGAGCAGTACTTC	CASSRQGSSYEQYF
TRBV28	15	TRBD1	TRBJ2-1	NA	TGTGCCAGCAGTTTGGCAGGGGGCTTTAGGAATGAGCAGTTCTTC	CASSLAGGFRNEQFF
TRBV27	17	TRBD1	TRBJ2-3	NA	TGTGCCAGCAGGAGTCTTACCGGGACAGGGCACACAGATACGCAGTATTTT	CASRSLTGTGHTDTQYF
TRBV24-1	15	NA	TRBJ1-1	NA	TGTGCCACCAGTGATCCGGGGATGGGGAACACTGAAGCTTTCTTT	CATSDPGMGNTEAFF
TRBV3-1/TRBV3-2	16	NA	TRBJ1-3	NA	TGTGCCAGCAGCCGAGACGCAGGGAGTTATGGAAACACCATATATTTT	CASSRDAGSYGNTIYF
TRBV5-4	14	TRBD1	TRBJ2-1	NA	TGTGCCAGCAGCTCTATTGGGACAGTTAATGAGCAGTTCTTC	CASSSIGTVNEQFF
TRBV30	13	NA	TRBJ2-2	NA	TGTGCCTGTGACAGTAAGAACACCGGGGAGCTGTTTTTT	CACDSKNTGELFF
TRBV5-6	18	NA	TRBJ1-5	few	TGTGCCAGCAGCTTGGAGGGAGGGGGTGGCTTTCGGAATCAGCCCCAGCATTTT	CASSLEGGGGFRNQPQHF
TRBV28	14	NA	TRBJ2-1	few	TGTGCCAGCAGTTACTGGCTCGGGGGCAATGAGCAGTTCTTC	CASSYWLGGNEQFF
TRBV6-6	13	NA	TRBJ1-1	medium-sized	TGTGCCAGCAGTTACTCACAAGACACTGAAGCTTTCTTT	CASSYSQDTEAFF
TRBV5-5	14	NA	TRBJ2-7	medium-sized	TGTGCCAGCAGCTTGGGCGACGGCTCCTACGAGCAGTACTTC	CASSLGDGSYEQYF
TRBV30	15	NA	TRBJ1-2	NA	TGTGCCTGGAGTGTAGGGCCGCTCTGGGATTATGGCTACACCTTC	CAWSVGPLWDYGYTF
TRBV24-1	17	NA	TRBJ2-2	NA	TGTGCCACCAGTGATTTAAGGACCACCCAAGTGACTGGGGAGCTGTTTTTT	CATSDLRTTQVTGELFF
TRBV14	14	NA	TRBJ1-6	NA	TGTGCCAGCAGCCAATTGGGTCACAATTCACCCCTCCACTTT	CASSQLGHNSPLHF
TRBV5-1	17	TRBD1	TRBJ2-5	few	TGCGCCAGCAGCTTGGGGGGGCGACAGGGTGCGGCAGAGACCCAGTACTTC	CASSLGGRQGAAETQYF
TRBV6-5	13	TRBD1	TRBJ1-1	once	TGTGCCAGCAGGGAGGCTTTACAGGGGAAAGCTTTCTTT	CASREALQGKAFF
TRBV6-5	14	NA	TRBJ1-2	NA	TGTGCCAGCAGAGGCCTGATATTTGGATATGGCTACACCTTC	CASRGLIFGYGYTF
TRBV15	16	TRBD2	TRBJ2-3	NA	TGTGCCACCAGCAGAGGACTAGCGGGACCCACAGATACGCAGTATTTT	CATSRGLAGPTDTQYF
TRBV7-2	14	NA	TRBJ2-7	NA	TGTGCCAGCAGCCGCCGGCGGTTCTCCTACGAGCAGTACTTC	CASSRRRFSYEQYF
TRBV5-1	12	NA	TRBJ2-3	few	TGCGCCAGCAGCCACAGCGGAGATACGCAGTATTTT	CASSHSGDTQYF
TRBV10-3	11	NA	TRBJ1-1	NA	TGTGCCGCCGGCTGGAACACTGAAGCTTTCTTT	CAAGWNTEAFF